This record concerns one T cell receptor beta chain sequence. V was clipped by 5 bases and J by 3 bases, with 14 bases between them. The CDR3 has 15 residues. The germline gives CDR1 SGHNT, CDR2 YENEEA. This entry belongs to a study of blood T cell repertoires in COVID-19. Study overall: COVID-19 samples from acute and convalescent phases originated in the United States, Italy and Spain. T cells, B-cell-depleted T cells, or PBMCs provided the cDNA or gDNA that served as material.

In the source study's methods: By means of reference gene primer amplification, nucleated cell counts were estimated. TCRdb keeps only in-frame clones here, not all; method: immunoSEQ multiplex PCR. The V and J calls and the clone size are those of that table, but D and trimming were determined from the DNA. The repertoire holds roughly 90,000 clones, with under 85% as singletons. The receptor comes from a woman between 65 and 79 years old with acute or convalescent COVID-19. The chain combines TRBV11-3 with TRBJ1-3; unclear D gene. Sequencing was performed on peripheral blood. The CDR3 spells CASSPRTGGGNTIYF. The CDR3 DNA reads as TGTGCCAGCAGCCCACGGACCGGAGGTGGAAACACCATATATTTT.